This TCR beta chain was documented in a study of blood T cell repertoires in COVID-19 (dated by TCRdb to the early 2020s). Concerning the study at large: The collaborator samples originated in the United States, Italy and Spain and spanned the acute and convalescent phases of COVID-19. Where HLA class I and class II types were available, the types were taken from metadata supplied by the sample provider, not from assay-based typing. A de-identified subject ID, COVID-19 status, age in years and sex were almost always included in the sample metadata. The samples were drawn from two sources: the first 160 participants of the ongoing ImmuneRACE study, and some 1,300 subjects contributed by 6 global collaborators. A freely available public database, intended as a resource for researchers studying the immune response to SARS-CoV-2, is where the repertoires were released. The dataset comprised deeply sampled blood TCRbeta repertoires from subjects exposed to, actively infected with, or recovered from COVID-19. The prospective study material was composed of cDNA or gDNA derived from T cells, B-cell-depleted T cells, or PBMCs.

Participants in the prospective study were enrolled through a virtual design, were aged about 18 to 100 years, and lived in 24 United States geographic areas. In the prospective study, participants were assigned to cohorts based on the clinical history participants reported in a screening survey and a study questionnaire. Recovered participants in ImmuneRACE Cohort 3 were defined by two consecutive negative NP/OP PCR tests, clearance by a healthcare professional, or resolution of symptoms. In the prospective study, whole blood, serum and a nasopharyngeal or oropharyngeal swab were collected from each participant by mobile phlebotomists. Over an approximately 2-month period, participants in the prospective study had the option of providing additional blood draws and questionnaires. Before DNA extraction, prospective study blood samples were shipped either frozen or at room temperature. The immunoSEQ Assay, a bias-controlled multiplex PCR, was used to amplify TCRbeta CDR3 regions from genomic DNA. In the original analysis: Nucleated cell counts per sample were estimated from amplification of reference gene primers within the assay. To quantify the absolute abundance of each unique TCRbeta CDR3 rearrangement, sequence reads were collapsed and filtered. Productive Simpson clonality was computed per sample as the square root of Simpson's diversity index over productive rearrangements. TCRdb limited this immuneACCESS table to in-frame rearrangements with V and J called. A share of clones is missing; checked studies link under half to unresolved V genes, and the rest is unexplained. That table supplies the V and J calls and clone size; D and trimming were determined from the DNA. For this sample there are about 140,000 clones; around 79% appear just once. Jointly, the top ten make up less than 3% of the sample.

For this clone: The antigen it binds to is not known. Per-base qualities were not stored, and no clone one base away is much larger.

V is pared back by 5 bases and J by 5 bases, with 10 bases lying between the germline termini. There are 13 amino acids in the CDR3, from cysteine to phenylalanine inclusive. Of all the DNA, just the CDR3 is kept, 39 bases in frame from base 1. The germline V gene gives CDR1 as SGHRS and CDR2 as YFSETQ. Results the study describes overall, beyond this receptor: How much clinical and demographic metadata was included differed by source and by participant, and the metadata was provided uncurated.

The chain couples TRBV5-1 to TRBJ1-4; perhaps TRBD1 is the D gene, with 6 bases matching. This TCR came from a woman aged 45-60 years who had recovered from COVID-19. Sequencing was performed on PBMCs or T cells enriched from blood (not recorded which). The CDR3 is CASRSGQNEKLFF. The sequence in DNA is TGCGCCAGCAGATCCGGACAGAATGAAAAACTGTTTTTT.